One and the same sample provided the 29 T cell receptor beta chains below, sequenced in a study of T cell responses to AZD1222 COVID-19 vaccine. TCRdb keeps only in-frame clones here, not all; method: immunoSEQ multiplex PCR. The sample yields some 200,000 clones, roughly 90% seen once. The material sequenced was peripheral blood, taken 28 days after the second AZD1222 dose. These TCRs come from an adult who received the AZD1222 COVID-19 vaccine.

This clone appeared a single time. The rearrangement joins TRBV19 to TRBJ1-2; a possible D gene is TRBD1 (6 bases). The CDR3 sequence is 14 residues long. Deletions cut 1 base from V and 4 bases from J, with 10 bases between. The V gene's germline CDR1 is LNHDA and CDR2 SQIVND (reference sequence). The CDR3 loop is CASSIGTGSYGYTF. For the CDR3, the DNA is TGTGCCAGTAGTATAGGAACAGGGAGCTATGGCTACACCTTC.

This clone was picked up a small number of times. CDR3 region: CASSNVGATGYGYTF. The CDR3 nucleotides are TGTGCCAGTAGTAATGTGGGGGCAACGGGCTATGGCTACACCTTC. The V gene is TRBV19, the J gene TRBJ1-2; perhaps TRBD1 as D (6 bases). The germline CDR1 and CDR2 sequences are LNHDA and SQIVND (reference sequence). This CDR3 region has 15 residues. Between the trimmed V and J ends, which lost 4 bases and 4 bases, there was a span of 16 bases.

J is TRBJ2-1 and V is TRBV6-5; a weak D match, TRBD1 (6 bases). The CDR3 is 14 amino acids. The V end lost 5 bases, the J end lost 3 bases, and 11 bases lay between the germline ends. Looked up from germline, CDR1 is MNHEY and CDR2 is SVGAGI. DNA of the CDR3: TGTGCCAGCAGTCCCGGACAGAACTACAATGAGCAGTTCTTC. Protein product: CASSPGQNYNEQFF.

CDR3 loop: CATRLSGRVSSYNSPLHF. The DNA of the CDR3 is TGTGCCACCAGACTATCGGGGAGGGTAAGCTCCTATAATTCACCCCTCCACTTT. The genes are TRBV24-1 and TRBJ1-6, with D unresolved. In germline, CDR1 is KGHDR, CDR2 SFDVKD. Trimming removed 7 bases from V and 0 bases from J, with 18 bases in between. The CDR3 spans 18 residues.

The chain is built from TRBV29-1 and TRBJ1-1, with unresolved D. CDR1 is SQVTM and CDR2 is ANQGSEA in the germline V gene. The length of the CDR3 is 13 residues. V lost 8 bases to trimming and J lost 0 bases, with 13 bases between them. The CDR3 loop is CSSGRHMNTEAFF. CDR3 bases: TGCAGCTCAGGACGGCACATGAACACTGAAGCTTTCTTT.

The gene calls are TRBV7-2 and TRBJ2-7, with 9 bases matching TRBD2. The germline CDR1 and CDR2 sequences are SGHTA and FQGNSA. The CDR3 is made up of 16 amino acids. J gave up 2 bases and V 3 bases, and 8 bases lay outside the gene matches. CDR3 amino acids: CASSLTQAGGAYEQYF. The CDR3 DNA is TGTGCCAGCAGCTTGACCCAAGCGGGGGGCGCCTACGAGCAGTACTTC.

The chain has TRBV14 and TRBJ2-3; TRBD1 matches 7 bases. V shed 4 bases, J shed 0 bases, and the junction held 1 base outside the gene matches. The CDR3 spans 14 residues. Germline V gives CDR1 SGHDN, CDR2 FVKESK. The CDR3 spells CASSRQGSTDTQYF. DNA of the CDR3: TGTGCCAGCAGCCGACAGGGTAGCACAGATACGCAGTATTTT.

The V call is TRBV3-1 (or the pseudogene TRBV3-2), the J call TRBJ1-1; no clear D gene. CDR1 and CDR2 from the germline V gene are LGHDT and YNNKEL (reference sequence). V lost 0 bases and J 6 bases, leaving 11 bases between the germline ends. The CDR3 has 14 amino acids. The CDR3 region is CASSQDPDSAEAFF. The DNA of the CDR3 is TGTGCCAGCAGCCAAGATCCGGATTCAGCTGAAGCTTTCTTT.

This sequence joins TRBV7-2 and TRBJ2-1; 9 positions match TRBD2. Germline CDR1 reads SGHTA; CDR2 reads FQGNSA. The CDR3 extends over 14 amino acids. With V trimmed by 3 bases and J by 8 bases, 5 bases remained unmatched. CDR3 DNA sequence: TGTGCCAGCAGCTTGGGACTAGCCTTTTATGAGCAGTTCTTC. It encodes CASSLGLAFYEQFF.

The V and J genes are TRBV7-2 and TRBJ1-5; 10 bases line up with TRBD1. The CDR3 extends over 17 amino acids. Germline-derived CDR1 and CDR2 are SGHTA and FQGNSA. V gave up 5 bases and J gave up 0 bases; unmatched junction bases: 7. The CDR3 DNA reads TGTGCCAGCAGCCCCAGGGACAGGGGTTATAGCAATCAGCCCCAGCATTTT. Translating it yields CASSPRDRGYSNQPQHF.

The rearrangement uses TRBV10-1 and TRBJ1-3; D is undetermined. CDR3 length: 14 residues. The V gene lost 0 bases and the J gene lost 2 bases, with 5 bases spanning the gap. From germline, CDR1 is WNHNN and CDR2 SYGVQD (reference sequence). CDR3 sequence: CASSESRAGNTIYF. DNA for the CDR3: TGCGCCAGCAGTGAGTCAAGGGCTGGAAACACCATATATTTT.

This clone was picked up a small number of times. The V gene is TRBV27, the J gene TRBJ1-2, with no clear D. Trimming left V 4 bases short and J 4 bases short, with 16 bases between. CDR1 and CDR2 (germline): MNHEY, SMNVEV (reference sequence). The CDR3 loop spans 15 amino acids. In DNA, the CDR3 is TGTGCCAGCAGTTCCACCCGGGGAAGGGTCTATGGCTACACCTTC. It translates to CASSSTRGRVYGYTF.

The chain combines TRBV19 with TRBJ1-1; D is unclear. Germline CDR1 reads LNHDA; CDR2 reads SQIVND (reference sequence). With 7 bases removed from V and 1 base from J, the gap between germline ends came to 19 bases. This CDR3 spans 16 amino acids. The chain's CDR3 is CASNPRAGKSNTEAFF. The CDR3 nucleotides are TGTGCCAGTAACCCTAGAGCGGGGAAATCGAACACTGAAGCTTTCTTT.

This chain links TRBV7-2 with TRBJ2-7, with D maybe TRBD2 (5 bases). Deletions cut 3 bases from V and 3 bases from J, with 15 bases between. CDR3 length: 15 residues. Germline CDR1 is SGHTA and CDR2 is FQGNSA. CDR3 amino acids: CASSFAWTGIYEQYF. The CDR3 DNA follows: TGTGCCAGCAGCTTCGCATGGACTGGGATCTACGAGCAGTACTTC.

The chain is built from TRBV11-2 and TRBJ2-7; a possible D gene is TRBD2 (6 bases). Germline loops: CDR1 SGHAT, CDR2 FQNNGV. V lost 4 bases and J 2 bases, leaving 12 bases between the germline ends. This CDR3 comprises 14 residues. For the CDR3, the DNA is TGTGCCAGCAGCTCGACGACTAGGACCTACGAGCAGTACTTC. Translating gives CASSSTTRTYEQYF.

This sequence joins TRBV2 and TRBJ2-5; perhaps TRBD2 as D (5 bases). This CDR3 region has 13 residues. The ends were cut back, 11 bases at V and 5 bases at J, with 18 bases in the middle. Germline V CDR1 and CDR2: SNHLY, FYNNEI. The CDR3 sequence: CAGGRDLGETQYF. CDR3 sequence (DNA): TGTGCCGGAGGACGGGATCTGGGGGAGACCCAGTACTTC.

This rearrangement joins TRBV14 to TRBJ2-3; D is possibly TRBD1 (6 bases). Between the trimmed V and J ends, which lost 3 bases and 6 bases, there was a span of 13 bases. The length of the CDR3 is 14 residues. CDR1 is SGHDN and CDR2 is FVKESK in the germline V gene. The CDR3 here is CASSQYRVPDTQYF. CDR3 in DNA: TGTGCCAGCAGCCAGTACAGGGTACCCGATACGCAGTATTTT.

This chain connects TRBV7-2 to TRBJ2-4; perhaps TRBD2 as D (5 bases). Looked up from germline, CDR1 is SGHTA and CDR2 is FQGNSA. Trimming took off 3 bases at V and 8 bases at J, with 17 bases between the two ends. CDR3 size: 15 residues. The CDR3 here is CASSFTGLLGDIQYF. The CDR3 DNA follows: TGTGCCAGCAGCTTTACCGGGCTCCTCGGGGACATTCAGTACTTC.

About this clone itself: Other DNA sequences of this sample code for an identical CDR3. The chain joins TRBV30 to TRBJ1-5; D gene uncertain. The CDR3 is 13 residues long. Trimming took off 0 bases at V and 4 bases at J, with 7 bases between the two ends. Germline V gives CDR1 GTSNPN, CDR2 SVGIG (reference sequence). The DNA of the CDR3 is TGTGCCTGGAGTGTAGAGGGAAATCAGCCCCAGCATTTT. Encoded protein: CAWSVEGNQPQHF.

This rearrangement joins TRBV7-9 to TRBJ1-6; no reliable D call. The CDR3 has 16 residues. Trimming took off 2 bases at V and 8 bases at J, with 16 bases between the two ends. The germline V gene encodes CDR1 SEHNR and CDR2 FQNEAQ (reference sequence). CDR3 amino acids: CASSLIQEAEYSPLHF. Here the CDR3 DNA reads TGTGCCAGCAGCTTAATCCAGGAGGCAGAATATTCACCCCTCCACTTT.

The V call is TRBV10-1, the J call TRBJ1-3, with TRBD1 matching 7 bases. Germline V CDR1 and CDR2: WNHNN, SYGVQD (reference sequence). V was pared by 0 bases and J by 5 bases, with 1 base of the junction left unmatched. The CDR3 is made up of 14 amino acids. CDR3 residues: CASSESTGRNTIYF. CDR3 sequence (DNA): TGCGCCAGCAGTGAGTCGACAGGGCGAAACACCATATATTTT.

The V and J genes are TRBV4-1 and TRBJ1-2; no clear D. This CDR3 contains 15 residues. Germline CDR1 and CDR2: MGHRA and YSYEKL. V was clipped by 1 base and J by 6 bases, with 15 bases between them. The CDR3 bases are TGCGCCAGCAGCCAAGTAGCTGGGGATGAGAATGGCTACACCTTC. Its protein product is CASSQVAGDENGYTF.

The genes are TRBV25-1 and TRBJ1-2; 8 positions agree with TRBD1. Looked up from germline, CDR1 is MGHDK and CDR2 is SYGVNS. Trimming took 3 bases from V and 7 from J; bases not matched to a gene: 7. This CDR3 spans 14 amino acids. The CDR3 DNA follows: TGTGCCAGCAGTGATAGGGACAGGTCCGGTGGCTACACCTTC. Encoded protein: CASSDRDRSGGYTF.

This clone occurred once. V gene TRBV14 combines with J gene TRBJ2-4; D remains ambiguous. The CDR3 length is 15 residues. Between the trimmed V and J ends, which lost 3 bases and 1 base, there was a span of 10 bases. Germline V gene data show CDR1 as SGHDN and CDR2 as FVKESK. In DNA form, the CDR3 reads TGTGCCAGCAGCCACCTTGAGACGGCCAAAAACATTCAGTACTTC. Its translation: CASSHLETAKNIQYF.

The chain couples TRBV6-6 to TRBJ2-5; no clear D. Per the germline V gene, CDR1 is MNHNY and CDR2 is SVGAGI (reference sequence). The CDR3 is made up of 11 amino acids. Trimming pared 2 bases from V and 2 bases from J, leaving 0 bases between. The DNA of the CDR3 is TGTGCCAGCAGTTACCAAGAGACCCAGTACTTC. Translation: CASSYQETQYF.

The chain employs TRBV5-1 and TRBJ1-3, with 7 positions matching TRBD1. This CDR3 spans 14 amino acids. The germline CDR1 and CDR2 sequences are SGHRS and YFSETQ. J was trimmed by 3 bases and V by 4 bases; bases with no gene match: 4. The CDR3 bases are TGCGCCAGCAGCATGGGACAGCTTGGAAACACCATATATTTT. As protein: CASSMGQLGNTIYF.

The rearrangement links TRBV7-9 to TRBJ1-6, with a tentative D call TRBD1 (6 bases). CDR3 length: 14 residues. The germline CDR1 and CDR2 sequences are SEHNR and FQNEAQ (reference sequence). Trimming took 6 bases from V and 10 from J, leaving 16 bases between them. CDR3 region: CASRPGAGYSPLHF. The CDR3 region has the DNA TGTGCCAGCAGACCAGGGGCAGGATACTCACCCCTCCACTTT. The full variable domain, its missing parts supplied by reference TRBV7-9 and TRBJ1-6, is DTGVSQNPRHKITKRGQNVTFRCDPISEHNRLYWYRQTLGQGPEFLTYFQNEAQLEKSRLLSDRFSAERPKGSFSTLEIQRTEQGDSAMYLCASRPGAGYSPLHFGNGTRLTVT.

This clone has a single count. This rearrangement joins TRBV7-2 to TRBJ1-3, with 8 bases identical to TRBD1. The ends lost 5 bases at V and 8 bases at J; junction bases unmatched: 11. Germline V CDR1 and CDR2: SGHTA, FQGNSA. This CDR3 region has 15 residues. The CDR3 is CASSPQQGVFDTIYF. CDR3 nucleotides: TGTGCCAGCAGCCCACAACAGGGGGTATTTGACACCATATATTTT.

The rearrangement links TRBV7-6 to TRBJ2-7; 13 bases line up with TRBD2. Losses at the gene ends were 2 bases for V and 6 bases for J; bases not matched to a gene: 1. This CDR3 is 14 amino acids long. Looked up from germline, CDR1 is SGHVS and CDR2 is FNYEAQ. As DNA, the CDR3 is TGTGCCAGCAGCTTAACTAGCGGGAGGGGCGAGCAGTACTTC. The encoded protein is CASSLTSGRGEQYF.